The source of this T cell receptor (beta chain) is a study of blood T cell repertoires in COVID-19. Study-level background: Spain, Italy and the United States supplied samples that represented acute and convalescent COVID-19. PBMCs, B-cell-depleted T cells, or T cells provided the cDNA or gDNA that made up the material.

CDR1 and CDR2 (germline): SNHLY, FYNNEI. CDR3 length: 13 residues. The J segment lost 1 base and the V segment lost 10 bases, leaving 6 bases of the junction unmatched. Authors' processing steps: The assay estimated nucleated cells by amplifying reference gene primers. Only in-frame clones appear in the TCRdb table, and some are missing; sequencing was by immunoSEQ multiplex PCR. Clone size and the V and J calls come from that table; the DNA yielded D and trimming. The sample lists about 280,000 clones, 88% occurring once. The clonotype comes from a man younger than 35 with active or convalescent COVID-19. The specimen was peripheral blood. The gene calls are TRBV2 and TRBJ1-1, with 7 bases aligning to TRBD1. This chain's CDR3 is CAIQGIKNTEAFF. The CDR3 nucleotides are TGTGCCATACAGGGGATAAAGAACACTGAAGCTTTCTTT.